These 9 T cell receptor beta chains were sequenced from one sample in a study of blood T cell repertoires in COVID-19. Here immunoSEQ multiplex PCR was the method, and the copy in TCRdb shows in-frame clones only, minus some. The sample has roughly 160,000 clones; less than 80% are singletons. Specimen: PBMCs or T cells enriched from blood (not recorded which). The receptors derive from a woman in her 70s in a cohort exposed to, infected with or recovered from COVID-19 (not recorded which).

CDR3 amino acids: CASSLTSGRGGELFF. The CDR3 DNA follows: TGTGCCAGCAGCTTGACTAGCGGGAGGGGCGGGGAGCTGTTTTTT. The chain joins TRBV7-3 to TRBJ2-2, with 14 bases identical to TRBD2. The length of the CDR3 is 15 residues. Unmatched junction bases numbered 1, after V lost 3 bases and J lost 7 bases. The germline gives CDR1 SGHTA, CDR2 FQGTGA.

This rearrangement joins TRBV2 to TRBJ2-7; TRBD2 is a possible D gene (6 bases). This CDR3 has 15 residues. CDR1 and CDR2 from the germline V gene are SNHLY and FYNNEI. Trimming pared 5 bases from V and 5 bases from J, leaving 19 bases between. For the CDR3, the DNA is TGTGCCAGCAGTTTCTCAGCACTAGCAATCCACGAGCAGTACTTC. This codes for CASSFSALAIHEQYF. Complete variable domain (other parts from reference TRBV2 and TRBJ2-7): EPEVTQTPSHQVTQMGQEVILRCVPISNHLYFYWYRQILGQKVEFLVSFYNNEISEKSEIFDDQFSVERPDGSNFTLKIRSTKLEDSAMYFCASSFSALAIHEQYFGPGTRLTVT.

The chain links TRBV10-2 to TRBJ2-3; 7 bases match TRBD2. Germline trimming cut 5 bases from V and 2 bases from J; bases unmatched to any gene: 10. The CDR3 consists of 16 residues. Germline CDR1 WSHSY, CDR2 SAAADI. The CDR3, as DNA: TGCGCCAGCAGTAGCGGGGCGGCATCATACACAGATACGCAGTATTTT. Its translation: CASSSGAASYTDTQYF.

The chain has TRBV6-6 and TRBJ2-1; possibly TRBD2 for D (5 bases). The CDR3 length is 12 residues. The germline V gene has CDR1 MNHNY and CDR2 SVGAGI (reference sequence). Trimming pared 5 bases from V and 4 bases from J, leaving 6 bases between. Here the CDR3 DNA reads TGTGCCAGCAGTACGGGATACAATGAGCAGTTCTTC. Translating gives CASSTGYNEQFF.

This rearrangement joins TRBV28 to TRBJ2-2; D possibly corresponds to TRBD1 (6 bases). The germline gives CDR1 MDHEN, CDR2 SYDVKM. The length of the CDR3 is 16 residues. The ends were cut back, 2 bases at V and 5 bases at J, with 15 bases in the middle. The CDR3 is CASSLTGRGGTGELFF. The CDR3, as DNA: TGTGCCAGCAGTTTAACGGGCAGGGGTGGGACCGGGGAGCTGTTTTTT.

Only a few counts were recorded for this clone. The V and J genes are TRBV28 and TRBJ1-2; 7 nucleotides agree with TRBD1. There are 14 residues in the CDR3. The trim removed 6 bases at V and 9 bases at J, leaving 13 bases unmatched. From germline, CDR1 is MDHEN and CDR2 SYDVKM. The CDR3 region is CASSRDSSLRSYTF. For the CDR3, the DNA is TGTGCCAGCAGCAGGGACAGCTCACTTAGGAGCTACACCTTC.

This clone was seen a single time. The chain combines TRBV5-4 with TRBJ2-7; unclear D gene. From germline, CDR1 is SGHNT and CDR2 YYREEE (reference sequence). This CDR3 is 13 amino acids long. V lost 2 bases and J lost 1, with 7 bases in between. The CDR3 sequence is CASSFESSYEQYF. The CDR3 DNA reads as TGTGCCAGCAGCTTCGAGTCGTCCTACGAGCAGTACTTC. Filled out from reference TRBV5-4 and TRBJ2-7, the complete variable domain reads ETGVTQSPTHLIKTRGQQVTLRCSSQSGHNTVSWYQQALGQGPQFIFQYYREEENGRGNFPPRFSGLQFPNYSSELNVNALELDDSALYLCASSFESSYEQYFGPGTRLTVT.

The J gene is TRBJ2-3, the V gene TRBV20-1; D call uncertain. Germline assignment: CDR1 DFQATT and CDR2 SNEGSKA (reference sequence). V lost 5 bases to trimming and J lost 4 bases, with 7 bases between them. CDR3 length: 11 amino acids. The CDR3 loop is CSAYRADTQYF. The DNA for the CDR3 is TGCAGTGCTTACAGAGCAGATACGCAGTATTTT.

The chain carries TRBV5-4 and TRBJ1-1; 9 nucleotides line up with TRBD1. Germline V gives CDR1 SGHNT, CDR2 YYREEE (reference sequence). The V segment lost 4 bases and the J segment 3 bases; nucleotides outside the gene matches: 4. This CDR3 has 14 amino acids. The CDR3 loop reads CASSTRTGDTEAFF. Here the CDR3 DNA reads TGTGCCAGCAGCACTAGGACAGGGGACACTGAAGCTTTCTTT.